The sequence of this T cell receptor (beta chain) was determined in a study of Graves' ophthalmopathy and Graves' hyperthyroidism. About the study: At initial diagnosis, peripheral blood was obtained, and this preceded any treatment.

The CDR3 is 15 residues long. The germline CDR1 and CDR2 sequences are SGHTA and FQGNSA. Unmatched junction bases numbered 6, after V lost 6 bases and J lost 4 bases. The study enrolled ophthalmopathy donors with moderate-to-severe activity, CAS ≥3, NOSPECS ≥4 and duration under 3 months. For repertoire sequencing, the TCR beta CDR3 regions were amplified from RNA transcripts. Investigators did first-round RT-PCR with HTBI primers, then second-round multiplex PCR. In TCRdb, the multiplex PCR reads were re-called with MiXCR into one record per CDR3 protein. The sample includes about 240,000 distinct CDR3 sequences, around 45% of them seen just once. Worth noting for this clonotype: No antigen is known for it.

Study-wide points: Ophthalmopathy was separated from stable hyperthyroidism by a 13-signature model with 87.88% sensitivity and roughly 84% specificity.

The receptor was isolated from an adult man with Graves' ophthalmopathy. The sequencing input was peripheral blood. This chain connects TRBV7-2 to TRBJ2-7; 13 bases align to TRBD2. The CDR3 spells CASRTTSGGSYEQYF. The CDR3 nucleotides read TGTGCCAGCAGGACGACTAGCGGGGGGTCTTACGAGCAGTACTTC.